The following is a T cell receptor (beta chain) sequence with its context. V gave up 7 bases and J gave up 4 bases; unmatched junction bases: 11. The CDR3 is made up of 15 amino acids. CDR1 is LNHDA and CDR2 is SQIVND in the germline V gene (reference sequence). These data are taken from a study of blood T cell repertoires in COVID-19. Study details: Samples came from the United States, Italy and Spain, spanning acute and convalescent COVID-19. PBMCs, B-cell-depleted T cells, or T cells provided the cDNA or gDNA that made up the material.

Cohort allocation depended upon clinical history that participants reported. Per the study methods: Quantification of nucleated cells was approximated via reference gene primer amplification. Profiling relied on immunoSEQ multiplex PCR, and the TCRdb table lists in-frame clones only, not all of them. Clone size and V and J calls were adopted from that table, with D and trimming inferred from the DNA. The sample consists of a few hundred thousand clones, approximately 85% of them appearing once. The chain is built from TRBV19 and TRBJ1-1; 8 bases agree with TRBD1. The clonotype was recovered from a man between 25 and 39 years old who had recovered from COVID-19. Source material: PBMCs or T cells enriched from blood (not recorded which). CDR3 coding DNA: TGTGCCAGTATCGACTTCGGACAGGGCATCACTGAAGCTTTCTTT. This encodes CASIDFGQGITEAFF.